The 9 T cell receptor beta chains given below trace back to one sample, sequenced in a study of blood T cell repertoires in COVID-19. Sequencing used immunoSEQ multiplex PCR; TCRdb keeps in-frame clones, though not all of them. The table shows roughly 65,000 clones, with around four fifths occurring only once. The sample comprised peripheral blood. The receptors were gathered from a human donor in a cohort sampled during active COVID-19.

The chain employs TRBV18 and TRBJ2-7, with D perhaps matching TRBD1 (6 bases). CDR3 length: 14 residues. Germline V gene lookup returns CDR1 KGHSH and CDR2 LQKENI. The germline V and J ends were trimmed by 6 bases and 0 bases, with 12 bases remaining between them. The CDR3 DNA reads TGTGCCAGCTCTCCCGGGACAAACTCCTACGAGCAGTACTTC. It yields the protein CASSPGTNSYEQYF.

Points on this clone: The same CDR3 is also encoded by other DNA sequences in this sample. The chain links TRBV9 to TRBJ2-3, with a weak D call TRBD2 (6 bases). The CDR3 runs 13 residues. V was pared by 0 bases and J by 6 bases, with 8 bases between. CDR1 and CDR2 (germline): SGDLS, YYNGEE. As DNA, the CDR3 is TGTGCCAGCAGCGTAGGCGGGGAGGATACGCAGTATTTT. This translates into CASSVGGEDTQYF.

This chain links TRBV7-3 with TRBJ2-2; D gene uncertain. Germline loops: CDR1 SGHTA, CDR2 FQGTGA. The length of the CDR3 is 14 residues. Deletions cut 2 bases from V and 2 bases from J, with 6 bases between. CDR3 region: CASSLQVNTGELFF. Written as DNA, the CDR3 is TGTGCCAGCAGCTTACAGGTTAACACCGGGGAGCTGTTTTTT.

J is TRBJ2-1 and V is TRBV4-3; D possibly corresponds to TRBD2 (5 bases). Germline V gene data show CDR1 as LGHNA and CDR2 as YSLEER. CDR3 length: 15 residues. V shed 1 base and J shed 6 bases, with 13 bases lying between them. The CDR3 spells CASSQVFGVANEQFF. DNA of the CDR3: TGCGCCAGCAGCCAAGTATTCGGGGTTGCCAATGAGCAGTTCTTC.

There are many counts of this clone. V gene TRBV7-9 combines with J gene TRBJ2-2; maybe TRBD2 (6 bases). The CDR3 covers 15 residues. Trimming removed 3 bases at V and 2 bases at J, with 10 bases between. The germline CDR1 and CDR2 sequences are SEHNR and FQNEAQ (reference sequence). The chain's CDR3 is CASSFGTDNTGELFF. CDR3 bases: TGTGCCAGCAGCTTCGGGACTGATAACACCGGGGAGCTGTTTTTT.

The gene calls are TRBV12-3 or TRBV12-4 and TRBJ2-7, with D maybe TRBD1 (6 bases). V dropped 6 bases and J dropped 0 bases, with 9 bases sitting between them. This CDR3 comprises 13 residues. CDR3 region: CASSRDNSYEQYF. The CDR3 nucleotides are TGTGCCAGCAGCCGGGACAACTCCTACGAGCAGTACTTC.

J is TRBJ2-3 and V is TRBV5-1; 9 bases match TRBD1. The junction had 5 bases not matched to a gene; V was cut back by 2 bases and J by 4 bases. CDR1 SGHRS and CDR2 YFSETQ come from the germline V gene. CDR3 length: 15 amino acids. Here the CDR3 reads CASSLGQGIADTQYF. The CDR3 DNA is TGCGCCAGCAGCTTAGGACAGGGGATCGCAGATACGCAGTATTTT.

The V gene is TRBV6-5, the J gene TRBJ1-2; tentatively, D is TRBD1 (5 bases). The V and J ends lost 5 bases and 2 bases respectively, with 15 bases between them. The CDR3 contains 15 residues. Germline loops: CDR1 MNHEY, CDR2 SVGAGI. CDR3 nucleotide sequence: TGTGCCAGCAGTCTAGATTCGGACACAAACTATGGCTACACCTTC. This encodes CASSLDSDTNYGYTF.

V is TRBV19 and J is TRBJ1-6, with 7 bases identical to TRBD1. The ends lost 5 bases at V and 7 bases at J; junction bases unmatched: 2. Per the germline V gene, CDR1 is LNHDA and CDR2 is SQIVND (reference sequence). The CDR3 spans 13 residues. The CDR3 region has the DNA TGTGCCAGTAGTTTACAGGGGAATTCACCCCTCCACTTT. This translates into CASSLQGNSPLHF.